The T cell receptor (beta chain) under discussion was sequenced for a study of shared T cell receptors in the human thymus. TCRdb's copy holds only in-frame clones and misses some; the assay was immunoSEQ multiplex PCR. The repertoire consists of about 660,000 clones, with approximately 88% occurring once and the leading ten covering approximately 0.011%. Germline values: CDR1 LNHDA, CDR2 SQIVND (reference sequence). The CDR3 totals 16 residues. V lost 5 bases, J lost 1 base, and 10 bases stayed unmatched. This clone was recorded only once. The data also belong to a second study, concerning human thymus T cells. That source notes: The people who donated were healthy Finnish babies having corrective surgery for congenital heart defects. Resected material from corrective heart surgery provided the thymus tissue analysed. Gene usage for V and J segments appeared biased in thymic and blood repertoires. Related research described thymic repertoires that were highly overlapping among unrelated individuals.

The gene calls are TRBV19 and TRBJ2-7; TRBD1 aligns across 8 bases. Sequencing was carried out using thymocytes. The TCR was taken from a boy under two years old with a congenital heart defect. CDR3 bases: TGTGCCAGTAGTCCCCCCCCAGGGGGCGGATCCTACGAGCAGTACTTC. Protein product: CASSPPPGGGSYEQYF.